What follows describes a single TCR beta chain. The CDR3 contains 16 residues. V was pared by 1 base and J by 1 base, with 6 bases of the junction left unmatched. Germline values: CDR1 MNHNY, CDR2 SVGAGI (reference sequence). This entry comes from a study of shared clonotypes between healthy human individuals. Sequenced by immunoSEQ multiplex PCR; TCRdb stores in-frame clones only, minus some. The sample carries 1.5 million to 2.5 million clones, 85% to 95% recorded once. Terminally differentiated effector memory CD45RA+ cells were excluded from the naive CD8 cells, which were CD45RO-negative and positively selected for CCR7.

This clonotype originated in a man aged 18 to 29 in good health. The genes are TRBV6-6 and TRBJ2-7, with 8 bases fitting TRBD1. The sample consisted of naive CD8+ T cells sorted from blood. The CDR3 loop reads CASSYLPGQESYEQYF. The CDR3 DNA reads as TGTGCCAGCAGTTACTTACCGGGACAGGAGTCCTACGAGCAGTACTTC.